This T cell receptor (beta chain) was sequenced in a study of a mutant IDH1 vaccine in newly diagnosed glioma. Overall study context: At weeks 1, 3, 5, 7, 11, 15, 19 and 23, patients received a vaccination, eight in all. Findings of the study overall: Whatever changes occurred in top peripheral T cell clonotypes seemed unrelated to pseudoprogression.

A word on this clone: Its specificity is not known.

Here immunoSEQ multiplex PCR was the method, and the copy in TCRdb shows in-frame clones only, minus some. The sample comprises 57,000 or so clones, 84% of which are singletons, and around 3.3% rests with the top ten. V lost 2 bases and J lost 8; bases outside the gene matches: 8. From germline, CDR1 is SGHDN and CDR2 FVKESK. CDR3 length equals 15 residues. Described time point: week 11, during vaccination. A 20-mer mutant IDH1 peptide at 300 ug was injected subcutaneously with topical imiquimod. Sequencing was performed on PBMCs, taken from a glioma patient whose treatment included an IDH1 peptide vaccine. The V and J genes are TRBV14 and TRBJ2-1; 8 bases are a match to TRBD2. The TCR was taken from a man aged 30 to 45 with glioma. CDR3 sequence reads: CASSQTRTSLYEQFF. CDR3 in DNA: TGTGCCAGCAGCCAAACACGGACTAGCCTTTATGAGCAGTTCTTC.